Listed here are 6 T cell receptor beta chains from one sample, sequenced in a study of blood T cell repertoires in COVID-19. Clones were sequenced by immunoSEQ multiplex PCR, and TCRdb holds only the in-frame ones, with some missing. The data show about 270,000 clones, approximately 90% seen once. The source material was PBMCs or T cells enriched from blood (not recorded which). Receptor source: a man aged 40-49 years who had been exposed to COVID-19.

The chain joins TRBV15 to TRBJ1-3; unclear D gene. This CDR3 has 15 amino acids. Trimming cost V 6 bases and J 3 bases, with 15 bases left between them. Per germline, CDR1 LNHNV and CDR2 YYDKDF (reference sequence). The CDR3 DNA reads TGTGCCACCAGTCCGGCGCATCGGGATGGAAACACCATATATTTT. As protein: CATSPAHRDGNTIYF.

The V call is TRBV5-1, the J call TRBJ2-1, with 7 bases that match TRBD2. CDR1 and CDR2 (germline): SGHRS, YFSETQ. This CDR3 is 13 amino acids long. J was trimmed by 8 bases and V by 5 bases; bases with no gene match: 7. CDR3 in DNA: TGCGCCAGCAGGGGCGGGAGAGGAGATGAGCAGTTCTTC. Its protein is CASRGGRGDEQFF.

The CDR3, as DNA: TGTGCCAGCAGCCAAGATGGACAGGGCCCTACAGTGAACACTGAAGCTTTCTTT. Its protein is CASSQDGQGPTVNTEAFF. V gene TRBV3-1 (or the pseudogene TRBV3-2) combines with J gene TRBJ1-1, with 8 bases matching TRBD1. After removal of 0 bases from V and 0 bases from J, the junction contained 9 bases not matched to a gene. In germline, CDR1 is LGHDT, CDR2 YNNKEL (reference sequence). CDR3 size: 18 residues.

The CDR3 is CASSLGLETTNTGELFF. In DNA, the CDR3 is TGTGCCAGCAGCTTAGGGCTCGAGACTACAAACACCGGGGAGCTGTTTTTT. The J gene is TRBJ2-2, the V gene TRBV11-3; D possibly corresponds to TRBD2 (5 bases). The germline V gene has CDR1 SGHNT and CDR2 YENEEA. CDR3 length: 17 residues. V was pared by 1 base and J by 2 bases, with 14 bases between.

V is TRBV28 and J is TRBJ1-1; D remains unclear. The CDR3 sequence is 13 residues long. CDR1 and CDR2 (germline): MDHEN, SYDVKM. Deletions cut 5 bases from V and 5 bases from J, with 12 bases between. CDR3 region: CASSSEFETEAFF. In nucleotides, the CDR3 is TGTGCCAGCAGTAGCGAATTTGAGACTGAAGCTTTCTTT.

The chain couples TRBV21-1 to TRBJ2-3; the table assigns TRBD2, which was not confirmed against the DNA. TRBV21-1 is noted as a pseudogene. The CDR3 contains 19 residues. The CDR3 coding sequence is TGTGCCAGCAGCAAAAAGGAGGTAGGGACTAGCGGGAGTTTAGATACGCAGTATTTT. It translates to CASSKKEVGTSGSLDTQYF.